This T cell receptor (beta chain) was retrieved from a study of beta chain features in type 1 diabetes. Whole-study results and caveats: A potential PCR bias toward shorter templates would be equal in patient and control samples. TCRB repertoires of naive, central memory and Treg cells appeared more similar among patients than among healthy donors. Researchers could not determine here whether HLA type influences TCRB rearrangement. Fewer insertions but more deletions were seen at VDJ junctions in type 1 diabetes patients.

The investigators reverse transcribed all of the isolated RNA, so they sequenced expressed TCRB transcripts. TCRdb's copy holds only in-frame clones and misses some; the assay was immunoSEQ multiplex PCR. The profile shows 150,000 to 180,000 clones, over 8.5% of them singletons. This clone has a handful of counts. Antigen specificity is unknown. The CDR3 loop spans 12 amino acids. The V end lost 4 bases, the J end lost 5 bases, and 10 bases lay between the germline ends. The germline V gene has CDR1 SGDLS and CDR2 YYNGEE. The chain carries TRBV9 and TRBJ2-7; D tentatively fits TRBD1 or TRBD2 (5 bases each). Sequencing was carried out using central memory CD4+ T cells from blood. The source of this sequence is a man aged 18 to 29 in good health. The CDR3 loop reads CASSRRGDEQYF. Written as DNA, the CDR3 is TGTGCCAGCAGCCGTAGAGGGGACGAGCAGTACTTC.